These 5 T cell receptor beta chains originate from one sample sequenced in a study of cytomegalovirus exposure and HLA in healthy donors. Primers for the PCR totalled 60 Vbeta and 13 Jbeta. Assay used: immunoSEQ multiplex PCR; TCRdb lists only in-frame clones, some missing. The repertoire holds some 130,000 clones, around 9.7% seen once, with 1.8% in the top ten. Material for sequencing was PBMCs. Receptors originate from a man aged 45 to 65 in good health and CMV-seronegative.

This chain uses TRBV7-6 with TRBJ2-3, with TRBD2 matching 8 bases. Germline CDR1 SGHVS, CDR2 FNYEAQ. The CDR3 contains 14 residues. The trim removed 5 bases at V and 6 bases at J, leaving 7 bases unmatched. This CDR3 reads CASSKGLEGDTQYF. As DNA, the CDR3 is TGTGCCAGCAGCAAGGGACTAGAGGGTGATACGCAGTATTTT.

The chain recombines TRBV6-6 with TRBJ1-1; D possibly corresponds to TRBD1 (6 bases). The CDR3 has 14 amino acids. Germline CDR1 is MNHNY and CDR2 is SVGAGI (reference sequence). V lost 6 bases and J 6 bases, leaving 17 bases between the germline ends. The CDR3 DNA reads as TGTGCCAGCAGCAAATCACAGGGATTCCCTGAAGCTTTCTTT. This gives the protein CASSKSQGFPEAFF.

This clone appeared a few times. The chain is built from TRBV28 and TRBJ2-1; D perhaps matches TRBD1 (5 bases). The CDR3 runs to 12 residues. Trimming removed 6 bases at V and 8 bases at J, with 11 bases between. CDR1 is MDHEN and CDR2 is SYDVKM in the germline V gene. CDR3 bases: TGTGCCAGCAGACAGGTATCCTATGAGCAGTTCTTC. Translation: CASRQVSYEQFF.

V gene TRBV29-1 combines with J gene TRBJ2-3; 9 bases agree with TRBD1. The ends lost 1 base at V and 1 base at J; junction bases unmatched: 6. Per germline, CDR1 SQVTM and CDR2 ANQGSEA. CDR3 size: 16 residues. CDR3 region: CSVEARTGDRTDTQYF. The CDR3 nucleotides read TGCAGCGTTGAAGCAAGGACAGGGGACCGCACAGATACGCAGTATTTT.

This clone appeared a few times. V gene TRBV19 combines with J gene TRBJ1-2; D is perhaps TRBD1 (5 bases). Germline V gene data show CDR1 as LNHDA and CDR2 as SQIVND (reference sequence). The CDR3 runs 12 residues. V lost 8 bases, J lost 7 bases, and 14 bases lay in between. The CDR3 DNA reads TGTGCCAGTGGGTCCAGGGTCGGTGGCTACACCTTC. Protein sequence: CASGSRVGGYTF.